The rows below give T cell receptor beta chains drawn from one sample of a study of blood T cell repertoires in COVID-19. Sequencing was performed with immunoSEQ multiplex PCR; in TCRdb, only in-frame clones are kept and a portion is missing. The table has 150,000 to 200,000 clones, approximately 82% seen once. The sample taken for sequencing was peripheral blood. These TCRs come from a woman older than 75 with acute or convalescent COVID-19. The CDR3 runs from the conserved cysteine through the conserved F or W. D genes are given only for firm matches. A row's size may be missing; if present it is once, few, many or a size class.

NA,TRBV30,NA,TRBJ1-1,TGTGCCTGGACCAAAAAGGGGTTACGGAACACTGAAGCTTTCTTT,CAWTKKGLRNTEAFF
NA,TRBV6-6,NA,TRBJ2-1,TGTGCCAGCACCAAGGGGGGGGCCACAATATACAATGAGCAGTTCTTC,CASTKGGATIYNEQFF
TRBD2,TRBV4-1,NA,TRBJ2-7,TGCGCCAGCAGCCAAGAACCCTTCACTAGCGGTTTTGCCTACGAGCAGTACTTC,CASSQEPFTSGFAYEQYF
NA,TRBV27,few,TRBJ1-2,TGTGCCAGCAGTTTATCCGTAGACTATGGCTACACCTTC,CASSLSVDYGYTF
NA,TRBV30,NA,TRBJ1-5,TGTGCCTGGAGCCGGACAGTTGAACAGCCCCAGCATTTT,CAWSRTVEQPQHF
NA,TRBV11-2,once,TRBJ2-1,TGTGCCAGCAGCTTAAGTAGCAACGGTGAGCAGTTCTTC,CASSLSSNGEQFF
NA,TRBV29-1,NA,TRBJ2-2,TGCAGCGTTGGATCTAGGACCGGGGAGCTGTTTTTT,CSVGSRTGELFF
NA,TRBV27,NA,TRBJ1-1,TGTGCCAGCAGTTCCCGTGGAGACACTGAAGCTTTCTTT,CASSSRGDTEAFF
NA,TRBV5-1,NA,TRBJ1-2,TGCGCCAGCAGCTTGGCACGGTCTAACTATGGCTACACCTTC,CASSLARSNYGYTF
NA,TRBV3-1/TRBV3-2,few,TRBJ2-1,TGTGCCAGCAGCCAAGTTGCCAGCAGCGATGAGCAGTTCTTC,CASSQVASSDEQFF
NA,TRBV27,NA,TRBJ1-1,TGTGCCAGCCGGGAAATGGGCACTGAAGCTTTCTTT,CASREMGTEAFF
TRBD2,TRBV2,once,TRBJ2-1,TGTGCCAGCAGCCCGGGACTAGCGGGAGGGAGCTCCTACAATGAGCAGTTCTTC,CASSPGLAGGSSYNEQFF
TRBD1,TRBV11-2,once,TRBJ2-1,TGTGCCAGCAGCTTGAGGACAGGCTTATACAATGAGCAGTTCTTC,CASSLRTGLYNEQFF
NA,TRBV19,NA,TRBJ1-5,TGTGCCAGTAGTCAGCGGGCCCTGCGGACTTGGGAGCCCCAGCATTTT,CASSQRALRTWEPQHF
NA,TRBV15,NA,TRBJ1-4,TGTGCCACCAGCAGTAACCCTACCGAAAAACTGTTTTTT,CATSSNPTEKLFF
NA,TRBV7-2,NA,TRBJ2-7,TGTGCCAGCAGCCCCAACTACGAGCAGTACTTC,CASSPNYEQYF
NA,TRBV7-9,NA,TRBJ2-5,TGTGCCAGCAGCTTAGCGTCCGGGGTGGAGACCCAGTACTTC,CASSLASGVETQYF
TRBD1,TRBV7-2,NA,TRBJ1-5,TGTGCCAGCAGCTTAGGGGACAGTCAGCCCCAGCATTTT,CASSLGDSQPQHF
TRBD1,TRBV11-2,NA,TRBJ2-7,TGTGCCAGCAGCCCCCCGGGACAGGGGTTTGGGCAGGTCTACGAGCAGTACTTC,CASSPPGQGFGQVYEQYF
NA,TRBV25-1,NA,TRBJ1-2,TGTGCCAGCACAGGGAACTATGGCTACACCTTC,CASTGNYGYTF
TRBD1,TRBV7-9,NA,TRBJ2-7,TGTGCCAGCAGCACTTTGGACAGGTCCAACGAGCAGTACTTC,CASSTLDRSNEQYF
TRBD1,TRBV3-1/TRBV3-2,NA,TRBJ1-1,TGTGCCAGCAGCTCCCGGGACAGGGTACCTGAAGCTTTCTTT,CASSSRDRVPEAFF
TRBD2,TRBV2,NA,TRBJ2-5,TGTGCCAGCACCCCCCGAGGAGCGGGAGGAACCCAGTACTTC,CASTPRGAGGTQYF
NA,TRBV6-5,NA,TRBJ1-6,TGTGCCAGCAGACCCCCCGGACAGATCAATTCACCCCTCCACTTT,CASRPPGQINSPLHF